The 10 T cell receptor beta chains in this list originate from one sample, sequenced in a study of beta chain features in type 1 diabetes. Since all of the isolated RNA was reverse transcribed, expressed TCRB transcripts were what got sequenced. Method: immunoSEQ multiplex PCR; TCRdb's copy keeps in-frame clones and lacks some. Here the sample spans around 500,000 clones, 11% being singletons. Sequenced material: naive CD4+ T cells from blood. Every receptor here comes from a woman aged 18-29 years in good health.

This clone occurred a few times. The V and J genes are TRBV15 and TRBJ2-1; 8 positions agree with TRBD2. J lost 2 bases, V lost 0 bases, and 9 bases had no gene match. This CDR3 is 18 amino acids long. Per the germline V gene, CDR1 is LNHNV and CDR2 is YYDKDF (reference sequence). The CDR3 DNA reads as TGTGCCACCAGCAGAGATAGGGTAGCGGGATTCGCCTACAATGAGCAGTTCTTC. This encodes CATSRDRVAGFAYNEQFF.

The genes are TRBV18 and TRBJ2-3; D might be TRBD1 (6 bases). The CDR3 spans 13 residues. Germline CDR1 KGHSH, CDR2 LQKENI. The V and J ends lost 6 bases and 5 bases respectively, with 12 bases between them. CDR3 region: CASSYRAEDTQYF. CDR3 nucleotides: TGTGCCAGCTCGTACAGGGCTGAAGATACGCAGTATTTT.

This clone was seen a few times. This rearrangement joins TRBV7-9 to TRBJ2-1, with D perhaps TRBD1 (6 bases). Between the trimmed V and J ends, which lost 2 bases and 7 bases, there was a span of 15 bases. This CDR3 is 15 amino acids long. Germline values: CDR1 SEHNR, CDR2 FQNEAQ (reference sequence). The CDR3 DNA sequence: TGTGCCAGCAGCTTATTATCCTTAGGGGGAAATGAGCAGTTCTTC. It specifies CASSLLSLGGNEQFF.

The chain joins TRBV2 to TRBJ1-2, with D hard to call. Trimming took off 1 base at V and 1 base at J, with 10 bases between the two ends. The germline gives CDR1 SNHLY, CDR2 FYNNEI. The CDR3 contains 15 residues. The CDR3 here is CASSEDPRHNYGYTF. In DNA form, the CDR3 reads TGTGCCAGCAGTGAAGACCCGAGACATAACTATGGCTACACCTTC.

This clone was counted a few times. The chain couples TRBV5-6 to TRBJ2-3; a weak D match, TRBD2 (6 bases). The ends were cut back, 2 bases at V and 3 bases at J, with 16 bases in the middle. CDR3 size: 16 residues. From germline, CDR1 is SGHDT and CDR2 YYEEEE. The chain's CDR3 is CASSFFSGSGTDTQYF. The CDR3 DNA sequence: TGTGCCAGCAGCTTTTTCTCGGGTAGCGGAACAGATACGCAGTATTTT.

Here the CDR3 DNA reads TGTGCCAGTAGCAGAAGGGGAGTCTATGGCTACACCTTC. This translates into CASSRRGVYGYTF. The chain links TRBV19 to TRBJ1-2; tentatively, D is TRBD1 (5 bases). With 6 bases removed from V and 4 bases from J, the gap between germline ends came to 12 bases. Germline assignment: CDR1 LNHDA and CDR2 SQIVND (reference sequence). The CDR3 loop spans 13 amino acids.

CDR3 sequence (DNA): TGTGCCAGCAGCCAACGGACAGGGGCACAGCCCTATGGCTACACCTTC. Translated, it gives CASSQRTGAQPYGYTF. The chain recombines TRBV7-2 with TRBJ1-2; 9 nucleotides agree with TRBD1. There are 16 residues in the CDR3. The ends lost 5 bases at V and 4 bases at J; junction bases unmatched: 11. Per the germline V gene, CDR1 is SGHTA and CDR2 is FQGNSA.

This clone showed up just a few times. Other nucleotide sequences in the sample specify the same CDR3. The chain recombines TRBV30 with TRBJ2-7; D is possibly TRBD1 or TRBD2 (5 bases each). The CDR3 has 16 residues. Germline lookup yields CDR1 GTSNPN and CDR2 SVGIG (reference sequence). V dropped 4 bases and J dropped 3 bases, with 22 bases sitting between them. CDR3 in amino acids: CAWTPGGTLGYYEQYF. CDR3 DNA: TGTGCCTGGACTCCCGGTGGGACCTTGGGATACTACGAGCAGTACTTC.

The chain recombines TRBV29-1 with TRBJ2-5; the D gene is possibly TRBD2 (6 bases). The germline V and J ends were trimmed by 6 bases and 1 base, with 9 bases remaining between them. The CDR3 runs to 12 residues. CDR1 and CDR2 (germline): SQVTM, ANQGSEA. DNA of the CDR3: TGCAGCGTGACTAGGGCCCAAGAGACCCAGTACTTC. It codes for CSVTRAQETQYF.

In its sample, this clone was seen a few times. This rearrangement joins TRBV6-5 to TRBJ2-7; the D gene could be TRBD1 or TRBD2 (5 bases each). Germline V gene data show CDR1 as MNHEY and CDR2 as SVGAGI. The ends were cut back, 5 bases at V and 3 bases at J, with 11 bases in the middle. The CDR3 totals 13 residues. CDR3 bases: TGTGCCAGCAGTCTTGGGACGGACTACGAGCAGTACTTC. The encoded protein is CASSLGTDYEQYF.